The next 8 T cell receptor beta chains were all read from a single sample in a study of T cell changes during pregnancy in multiple sclerosis. Generated by immunoSEQ multiplex PCR, the TCRdb table keeps only in-frame clones and is missing some. The repertoire consists of roughly 51,000 clones, with around 94% occurring once and the leading ten covering less than 5.5%. The input for sequencing was CD8+ T cells from peripheral blood mononuclear cells, taken before pregnancy. The receptors stem from a female donor with multiple sclerosis, enrolled in a pregnancy study.

This chain uses TRBV6-1 with TRBJ1-2; 10 bases are shared with TRBD1. Unmatched junction bases numbered 8, after V lost 6 bases and J lost 7 bases. Germline CDR1 and CDR2: MNHNS and SASEGT. CDR3 length: 14 residues. The CDR3 spells CASSWTGGSSGYTF. For the CDR3, the DNA is TGTGCCAGCAGCTGGACAGGGGGAAGCTCTGGCTACACCTTC.

The chain employs TRBV19 and TRBJ1-5; possibly TRBD1 for D (6 bases). Germline CDR1 is LNHDA and CDR2 is SQIVND (reference sequence). With 6 bases removed from V and 2 bases from J, the gap between germline ends came to 11 bases. There are 14 residues in the CDR3. CDR3 in amino acids: CASRHRDGNQPQHF. CDR3 coding DNA: TGTGCCAGTAGACACAGGGATGGCAATCAGCCCCAGCATTTT.

V is TRBV9 and J is TRBJ1-2; 7 bases agree with TRBD1. The CDR3 is made up of 16 amino acids. Unmatched junction bases numbered 12, after V lost 0 bases and J lost 7 bases. Germline CDR1 and CDR2: SGDLS and YYNGEE. CDR3 coding DNA: TGTGCCAGCAGCGTAGATTTAATTGAGGGGGCAGGTGGCTACACCTTC. It encodes CASSVDLIEGAGGYTF.

This clone was detected only once. The chain recombines TRBV30 with TRBJ2-1; 8 bases align to TRBD2. The germline V gene encodes CDR1 GTSNPN and CDR2 SVGIG (reference sequence). This CDR3 has 16 residues. With V trimmed by 0 bases and J by 4 bases, 8 bases remained unmatched. The CDR3 reads CAWSVPGLALYNEQFF. The DNA of the CDR3 is TGTGCCTGGAGTGTCCCCGGACTAGCTTTATACAATGAGCAGTTCTTC.

The chain links TRBV15 to TRBJ2-1; 8 bases agree with TRBD1. The CDR3 consists of 12 residues. Losses at the gene ends were 7 bases for V and 12 bases for J; bases not matched to a gene: 8. Germline CDR1 and CDR2: LNHNV and YYDKDF (reference sequence). CDR3 loop: CATMQAGTGQFF. In nucleotides, the CDR3 is TGTGCCACCATGCAAGCCGGGACAGGGCAGTTCTTC.

The chain uses TRBV2 and TRBJ2-2; 7 bases line up with TRBD2. CDR3 length: 14 residues. Germline trimming cut 5 bases from V and 6 bases from J; bases unmatched to any gene: 6. The V gene's germline CDR1 is SNHLY and CDR2 FYNNEI. CDR3 residues: CASSSGILAGELFF. CDR3 nucleotides: TGTGCCAGCAGTAGCGGGATTTTGGCCGGGGAGCTGTTTTTT.

V is TRBV11-2 and J is TRBJ1-1, with 7 bases that match TRBD1. In germline, CDR1 is SGHAT, CDR2 FQNNGV. The CDR3 consists of 14 residues. With V trimmed by 4 bases and J by 5 bases, 7 bases remained unmatched. The CDR3 loop is CASSSPTGKTEAFF. The CDR3, as DNA: TGTGCCAGCAGCTCCCCGACAGGGAAGACTGAAGCTTTCTTT. Combining the CDR3 with reference TRBV11-2 and TRBJ1-1 gives the whole variable domain EAGVAQSPRYKIIEKRQSVAFWCNPISGHATLYWYQQILGQGPKLLIQFQNNGVVDDSQLPKDRFSAERLKGVDSTLKIQPAKLEDSAVYLCASSSPTGKTEAFFGQGTRLTVV.

The chain employs TRBV30 and TRBJ2-3; 7 bases agree with TRBD2. Per germline, CDR1 GTSNPN and CDR2 SVGIG (reference sequence). The J segment lost 6 bases and the V segment lost 3 bases, leaving 6 bases of the junction unmatched. The CDR3 consists of 13 residues. The CDR3 sequence is CAWRSGTGDTQYF. CDR3 bases: TGTGCCTGGAGAAGCGGGACCGGGGATACGCAGTATTTT.